In this sample, the clone carrying this T cell receptor beta chain turned up a few times. What it binds is unknown. The sample belongs to a study of cytomegalovirus exposure and HLA in healthy donors. Background on the study: Membership in the Caucasian-associated ancestry cluster was found for around four fifths of 350 to 450 genotyped donors. Study observations and caveats: Rarity characterized most TCR sequences, yet some public TCRs appeared in many donors. In a later analysis, around 18,000 TCR beta sequences were associated with HLA alleles at 0.05 false discovery rate. An analysis that came later showed most CMV-associated TCR beta chains appearing HLA-restricted.

With 60 Vbeta and 13 Jbeta primers, the PCR was carried out. TCRdb keeps only in-frame clones here, not all; method: immunoSEQ multiplex PCR. The sample holds roughly 99,000 clones; approximately 79% are singletons and the top ten take 14%. Germline V gene lookup returns CDR1 GTSNPN and CDR2 SVGIG (reference sequence). V lost 7 bases and J lost 0, with 15 bases in between. There are 14 residues in the CDR3. The rearrangement links TRBV30 to TRBJ1-2; no reliable D call. This receptor was identified in a woman in her thirties or forties in good health and CMV-seropositive. Sequenced sample: PBMCs. The CDR3 protein is CAFRHPSTNYGYTF. In nucleotides, the CDR3 is TGTGCCTTTAGACACCCATCTACTAACTATGGCTACACCTTC.